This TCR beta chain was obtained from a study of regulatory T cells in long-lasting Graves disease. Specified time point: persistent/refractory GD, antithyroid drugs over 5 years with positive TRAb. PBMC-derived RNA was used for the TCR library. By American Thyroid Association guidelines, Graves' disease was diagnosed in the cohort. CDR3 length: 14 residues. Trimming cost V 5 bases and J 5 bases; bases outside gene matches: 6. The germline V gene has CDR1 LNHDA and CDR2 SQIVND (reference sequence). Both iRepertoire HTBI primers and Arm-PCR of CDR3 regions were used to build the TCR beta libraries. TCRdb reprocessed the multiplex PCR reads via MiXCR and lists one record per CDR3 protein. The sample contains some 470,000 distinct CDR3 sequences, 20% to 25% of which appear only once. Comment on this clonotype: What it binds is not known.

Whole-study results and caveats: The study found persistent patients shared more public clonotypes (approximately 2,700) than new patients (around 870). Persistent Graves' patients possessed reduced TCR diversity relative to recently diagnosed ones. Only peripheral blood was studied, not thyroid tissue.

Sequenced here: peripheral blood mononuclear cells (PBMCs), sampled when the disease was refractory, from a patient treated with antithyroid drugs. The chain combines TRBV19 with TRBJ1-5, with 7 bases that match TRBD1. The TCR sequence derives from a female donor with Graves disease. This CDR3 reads CASSQTGSYQPQHF. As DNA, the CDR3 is TGTGCCAGTAGTCAGACAGGGTCTTATCAGCCCCAGCATTTT.